The present entry profiles one T cell receptor (beta chain) with its context. The sample originates from a study of T cells expressing NK-cell markers. Study details: Just one sequenced donor of eight was HCMV-seronegative, while seven were seropositive.

From germline, CDR1 is SGHTA and CDR2 FQGTGA. The CDR3 is 15 amino acids. With UMIs, 5'RACE template switching was used to make TCR beta cDNA. TCRdb re-called the 5' RACE reads and gives one entry per CDR3 protein, without DNA. The table lists 400,000 or so distinct CDR3 sequences. The chain couples TRBV7-3 to TRBJ2-3; TCRdb selects TRBD2, and the lack of DNA leaves this call unchecked. The specimen sequenced was blood T cells: a sorted CD56 or NKG2C T cell subset, CD4+ or CD8+ T cells, or bulk PBMC T cells (not recorded which). The clonotype comes from a woman between 45 and 65 years old in good health. The CDR3: CATSDPTVSTDTQYF. The whole variable domain, remainder taken from reference TRBV7-3 and TRBJ2-3, is GAGVSQTPSNKVTEKGKYVELRCDPISGHTALYWYRQSLGQGPEFLIYFQGTGAADDSGLPNDRFFAVRPEGSVSTLKIQRTERGDSAVYLCATSDPTVSTDTQYFGPGTRLTVL.